This T cell receptor beta chain was observed in a study of response to subunit inactivated influenza vaccine. Study conclusions and caveats: The authors put forward the suggestion that each seasonal influenza vaccination may bring in only a limited number of new T cells.

Comments on this clonotype: The antigen is not known.

The V and J ends lost 1 base and 0 bases, in that order; junction bases with no gene match: 7. CDR1 SGDLS and CDR2 YYNGEE come from the germline V gene. This CDR3 has 18 residues. MiXCR was run by TCRdb on the RT-PCR reads, yielding one entry per CDR3 protein. Among under 500,000 distinct CDR3 sequences listed, roughly 11% were seen once. The starting material was PBMCs from blood, obtained 45 days after vaccination. This TCR derives from a middle-aged man who received an inactivated influenza vaccine. This rearrangement joins TRBV9 to TRBJ2-6; 7 bases map to TRBD1. The CDR3 region has the DNA TGTGCCAGCAGCGTATCCGGGACAGCCACCTCTGGGGCCAACGTCCTGACTTTC. This gives the protein CASSVSGTATSGANVLTF.